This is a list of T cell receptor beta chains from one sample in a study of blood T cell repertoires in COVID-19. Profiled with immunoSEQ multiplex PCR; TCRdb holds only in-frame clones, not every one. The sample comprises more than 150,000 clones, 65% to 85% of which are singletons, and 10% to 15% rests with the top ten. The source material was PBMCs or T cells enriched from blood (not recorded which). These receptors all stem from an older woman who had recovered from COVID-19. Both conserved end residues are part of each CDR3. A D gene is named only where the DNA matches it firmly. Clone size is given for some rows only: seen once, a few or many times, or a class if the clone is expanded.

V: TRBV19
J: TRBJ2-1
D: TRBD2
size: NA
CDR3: CASSKSGGDYNEQFF
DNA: TGTGCCAGTAGTAAAAGCGGGGGGGACTACAATGAGCAGTTCTTC

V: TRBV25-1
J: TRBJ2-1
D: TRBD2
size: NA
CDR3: CASSKSGTLGDEQFF
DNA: TGTGCCAGCAGCAAAAGCGGGACCTTGGGCGATGAGCAGTTCTTC

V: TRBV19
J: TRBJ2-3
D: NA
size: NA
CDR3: CASTSIGSDTQYF
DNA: TGTGCCAGTACCTCAATCGGGTCAGATACGCAGTATTTT

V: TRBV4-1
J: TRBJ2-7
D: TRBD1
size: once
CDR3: CASSLDRGTYEQYF
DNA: TGCGCCAGCAGCCTCGACAGGGGTACCTACGAGCAGTACTTC

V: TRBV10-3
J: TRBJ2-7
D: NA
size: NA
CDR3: CATAGDTYEQYF
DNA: TGTGCCACCGCCGGGGACACCTACGAGCAGTACTTC

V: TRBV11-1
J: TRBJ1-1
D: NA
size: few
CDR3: CASSLGGGRTNTEAFF
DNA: TGTGCCAGCAGCTTAGGGGGCGGGAGGACGAACACTGAAGCTTTCTTT

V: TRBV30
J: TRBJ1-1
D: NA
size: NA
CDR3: CAQTYKRKNTEAFF
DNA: TGTGCCCAGACGTATAAGAGGAAGAACACTGAAGCTTTCTTT

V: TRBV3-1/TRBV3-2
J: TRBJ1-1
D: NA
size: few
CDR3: CASSHTGNTEAFF
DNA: TGTGCCAGCAGCCATACAGGGAACACTGAAGCTTTCTTT

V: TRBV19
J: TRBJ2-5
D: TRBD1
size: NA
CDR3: CASSSTPRTGGGWETQYF
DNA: TGTGCCAGTAGTTCTACTCCTCGGACAGGGGGCGGGTGGGAGACCCAGTACTTC

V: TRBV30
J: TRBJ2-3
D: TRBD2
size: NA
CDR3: CAWRSLAGAGTDTQYF
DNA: TGTGCCTGGAGATCCCTAGCGGGAGCGGGCACAGATACGCAGTATTTT

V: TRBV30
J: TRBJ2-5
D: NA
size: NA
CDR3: CAWSVGRAGVETQYF
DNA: TGTGCCTGGAGTGTCGGCAGGGCAGGAGTGGAGACCCAGTACTTC

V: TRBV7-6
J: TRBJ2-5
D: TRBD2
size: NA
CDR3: CASSITSGGRETQYF
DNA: TGTGCCAGCAGCATTACCTCGGGGGGGCGAGAGACCCAGTACTTC

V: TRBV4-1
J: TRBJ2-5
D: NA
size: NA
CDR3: CASSQVQGRETQYF
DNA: TGCGCCAGCAGCCAAGTACAGGGGAGGGAGACCCAGTACTTC

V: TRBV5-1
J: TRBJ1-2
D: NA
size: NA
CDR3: CASSADSGAGGGYTF
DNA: TGCGCCAGCAGCGCCGACAGCGGCGCCGGGGGTGGCTACACCTTC

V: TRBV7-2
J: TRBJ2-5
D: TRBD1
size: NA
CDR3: CASNKQGAVETQYF
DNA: TGTGCCAGCAACAAACAGGGGGCCGTGGAGACCCAGTACTTC

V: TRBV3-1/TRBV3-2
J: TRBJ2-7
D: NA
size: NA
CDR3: CASSQDTTRGHEQYF
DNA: TGTGCCAGCAGCCAAGATACGACCAGAGGGCACGAGCAGTACTTC

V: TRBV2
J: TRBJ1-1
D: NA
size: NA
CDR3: CASKGRHPNTEAFF
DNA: TGTGCCAGCAAGGGGCGACACCCGAACACTGAAGCTTTCTTT